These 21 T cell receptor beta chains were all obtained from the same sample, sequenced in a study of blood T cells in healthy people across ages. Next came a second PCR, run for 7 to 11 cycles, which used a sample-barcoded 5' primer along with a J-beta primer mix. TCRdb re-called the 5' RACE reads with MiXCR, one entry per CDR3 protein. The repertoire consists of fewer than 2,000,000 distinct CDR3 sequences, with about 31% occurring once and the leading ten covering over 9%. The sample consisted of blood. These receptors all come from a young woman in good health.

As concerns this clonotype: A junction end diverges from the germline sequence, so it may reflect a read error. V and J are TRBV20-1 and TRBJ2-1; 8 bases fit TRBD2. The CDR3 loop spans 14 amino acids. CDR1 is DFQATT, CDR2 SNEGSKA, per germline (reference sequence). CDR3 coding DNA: TGCAGTGAAAGCGGCGGGGGGTCCTACAATGAGCAGGTCTTC. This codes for CSESGGGSYNEQVF.

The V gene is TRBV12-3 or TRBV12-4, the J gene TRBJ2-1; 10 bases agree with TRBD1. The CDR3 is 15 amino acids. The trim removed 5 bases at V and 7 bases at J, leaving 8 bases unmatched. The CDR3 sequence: CASSLRQGATNEQFF. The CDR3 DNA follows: TGTGCCAGCAGTCTTCGACAGGGGGCCACGAATGAGCAGTTCTTC.

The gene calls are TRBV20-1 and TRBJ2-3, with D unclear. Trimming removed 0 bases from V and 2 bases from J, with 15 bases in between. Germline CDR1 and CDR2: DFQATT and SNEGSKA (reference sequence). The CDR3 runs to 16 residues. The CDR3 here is CSARDPWSVNTDTQYF. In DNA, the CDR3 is TGCAGTGCTAGAGATCCGTGGAGCGTGAACACAGATACGCAGTATTTT.

The CDR3 loop is CATSDPSGSSNEQFF. For the CDR3, the DNA is TGTGCCACCAGTGACCCTAGCGGGAGTAGTAATGAGCAGTTCTTC. The gene calls are TRBV24-1 and TRBJ2-1, with TRBD2 identical over 10 bases. The length of the CDR3 is 15 residues. Germline-derived CDR1 and CDR2 are KGHDR and SFDVKD. The trim removed 4 bases at V and 7 bases at J, leaving 6 bases unmatched.

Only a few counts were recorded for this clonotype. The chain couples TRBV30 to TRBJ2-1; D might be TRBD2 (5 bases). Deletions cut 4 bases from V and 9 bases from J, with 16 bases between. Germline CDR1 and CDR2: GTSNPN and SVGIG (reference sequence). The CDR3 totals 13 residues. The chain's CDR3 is CAWITAMAGEQFF. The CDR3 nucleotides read TGTGCCTGGATAACAGCGATGGCGGGTGAGCAGTTCTTC.

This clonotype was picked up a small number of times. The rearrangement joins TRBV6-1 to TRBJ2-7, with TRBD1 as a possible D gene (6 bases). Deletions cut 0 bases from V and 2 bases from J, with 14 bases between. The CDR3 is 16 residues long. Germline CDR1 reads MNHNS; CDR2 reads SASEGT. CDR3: CASSEAGQGSTYEQYF. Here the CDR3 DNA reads TGTGCCAGCAGTGAAGCAGGTCAGGGGAGCACCTACGAGCAGTACTTC.

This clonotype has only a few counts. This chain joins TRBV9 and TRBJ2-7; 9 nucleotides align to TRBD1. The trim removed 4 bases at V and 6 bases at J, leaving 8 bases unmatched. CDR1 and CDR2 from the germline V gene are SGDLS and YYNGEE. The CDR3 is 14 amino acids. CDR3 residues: CASSPSDRGVEQYF. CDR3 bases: TGTGCCAGCAGCCCTTCGGACAGGGGAGTCGAGCAGTACTTC.

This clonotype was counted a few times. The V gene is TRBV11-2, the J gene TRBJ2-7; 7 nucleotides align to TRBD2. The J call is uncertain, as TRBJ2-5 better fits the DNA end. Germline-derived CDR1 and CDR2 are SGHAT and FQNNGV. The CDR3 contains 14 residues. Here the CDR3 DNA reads TGTGCCAGCAGCTCGGGACTATTTTTCGAGACCCAGTACTTC. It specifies CASSSGLFFETQYF.

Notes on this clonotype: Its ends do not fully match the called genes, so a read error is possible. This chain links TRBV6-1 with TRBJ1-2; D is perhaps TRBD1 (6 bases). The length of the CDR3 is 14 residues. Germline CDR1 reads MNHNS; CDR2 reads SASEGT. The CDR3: CVSSGAGTRDGYTF. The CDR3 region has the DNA TGTGTCAGCAGTGGAGCCGGGACACGGGATGGCTACACCTTC.

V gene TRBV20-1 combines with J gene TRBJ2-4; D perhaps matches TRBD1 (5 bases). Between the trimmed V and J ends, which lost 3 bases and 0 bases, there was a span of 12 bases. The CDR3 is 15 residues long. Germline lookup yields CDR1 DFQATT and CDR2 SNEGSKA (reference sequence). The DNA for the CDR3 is TGCAGTGCTAGGGACACCCGCTTAGCCAAAAACATTCAGTACTTC. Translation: CSARDTRLAKNIQYF.

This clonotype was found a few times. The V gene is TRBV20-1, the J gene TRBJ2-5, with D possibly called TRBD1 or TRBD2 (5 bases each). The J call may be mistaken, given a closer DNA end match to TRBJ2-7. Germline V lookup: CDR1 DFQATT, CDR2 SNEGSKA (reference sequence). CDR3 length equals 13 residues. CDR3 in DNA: TGCAGTGCAGGGGACCCAAGGTTGGACGAGCAGTACTTC. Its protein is CSAGDPRLDEQYF.

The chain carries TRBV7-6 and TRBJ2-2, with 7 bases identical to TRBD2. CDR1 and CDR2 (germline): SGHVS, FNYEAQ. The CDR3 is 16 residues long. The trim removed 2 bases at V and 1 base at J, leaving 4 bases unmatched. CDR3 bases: TGTGCCAGCAGCTTATCCCAGCGGGAGAACACCGGGGAGCTGTTTTTT. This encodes CASSLSQRENTGELFF. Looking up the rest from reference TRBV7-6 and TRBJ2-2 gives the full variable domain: GAGVSQSPRYKVTKRGQDVALRCDPISGHVSLYWYRQALGQGPEFLTYFNYEAQQDKSGLPNDRFSAERPEGSISTLTIQRTEQRDSAMYRCASSLSQRENTGELFFGEGSRLTVL.

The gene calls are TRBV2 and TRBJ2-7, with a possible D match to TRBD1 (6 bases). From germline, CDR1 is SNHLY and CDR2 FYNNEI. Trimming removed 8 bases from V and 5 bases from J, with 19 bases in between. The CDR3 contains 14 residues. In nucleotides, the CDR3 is TGTGCCAGCGGCCGGGACACCTCTGTCCACGAGCAGTACTTC. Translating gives CASGRDTSVHEQYF.

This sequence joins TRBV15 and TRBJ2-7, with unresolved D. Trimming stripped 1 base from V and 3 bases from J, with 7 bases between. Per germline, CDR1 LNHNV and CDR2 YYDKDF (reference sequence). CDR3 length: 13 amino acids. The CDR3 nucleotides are TGTGCCACCAGCAGAGGCGGTTTCTACGAGCAGTACTTC. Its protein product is CATSRGGFYEQYF.

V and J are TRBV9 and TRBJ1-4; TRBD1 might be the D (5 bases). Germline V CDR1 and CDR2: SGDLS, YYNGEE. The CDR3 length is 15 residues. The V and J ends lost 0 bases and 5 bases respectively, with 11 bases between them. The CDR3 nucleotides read TGTGCCAGCAGCGTAGCGGACAAAGGAAATGAAAAACTGTTTTTT. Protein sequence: CASSVADKGNEKLFF. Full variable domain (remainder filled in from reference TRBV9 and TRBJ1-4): DSGVTQTPKHLITATGQRVTLRCSPRSGDLSVYWYQQSLDQGLQFLIQYYNGEERAKGNILERFSAQQFPDLHSELNLSSLELGDSALYFCASSVADKGNEKLFFGSGTQLSVL.

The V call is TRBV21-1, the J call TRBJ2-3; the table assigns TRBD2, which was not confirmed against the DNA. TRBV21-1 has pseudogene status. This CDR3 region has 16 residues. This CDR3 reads CASSKVVGGSTDTQYF. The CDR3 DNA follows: TGTGCCAGCAGCAAAGTGGTGGGAGGAAGCACAGATACGCAGTATTTT.

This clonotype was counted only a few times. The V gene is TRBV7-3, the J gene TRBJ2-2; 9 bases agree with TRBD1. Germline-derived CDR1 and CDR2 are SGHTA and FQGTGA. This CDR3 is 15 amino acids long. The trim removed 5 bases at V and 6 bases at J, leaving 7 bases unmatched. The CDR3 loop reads CASSPGTGSSGELFF. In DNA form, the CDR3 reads TGTGCCAGCAGCCCCGGGACAGGGTCGTCCGGGGAGCTGTTTTTT.

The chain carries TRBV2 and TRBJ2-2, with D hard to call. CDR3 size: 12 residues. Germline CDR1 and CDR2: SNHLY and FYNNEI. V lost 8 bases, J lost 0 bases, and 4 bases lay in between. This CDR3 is CASFANTGELFF. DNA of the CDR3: TGTGCCAGCTTTGCGAACACCGGGGAGCTGTTTTTT.

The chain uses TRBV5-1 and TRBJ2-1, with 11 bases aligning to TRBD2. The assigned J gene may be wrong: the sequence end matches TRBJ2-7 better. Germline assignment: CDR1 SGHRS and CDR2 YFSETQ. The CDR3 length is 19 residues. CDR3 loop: CASSLEASGRTSSYNEQYF. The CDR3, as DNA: TGCGCCAGCAGCTTAGAGGCTAGCGGGAGGACGAGCTCCTACAATGAGCAGTACTTC.

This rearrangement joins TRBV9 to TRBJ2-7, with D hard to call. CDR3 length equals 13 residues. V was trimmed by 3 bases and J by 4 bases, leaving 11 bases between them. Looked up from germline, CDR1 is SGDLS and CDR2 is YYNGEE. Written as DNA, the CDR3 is TGTGCCAGCAGCGCCGCCTGGGATTACGAGCAGTACTTC. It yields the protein CASSAAWDYEQYF.

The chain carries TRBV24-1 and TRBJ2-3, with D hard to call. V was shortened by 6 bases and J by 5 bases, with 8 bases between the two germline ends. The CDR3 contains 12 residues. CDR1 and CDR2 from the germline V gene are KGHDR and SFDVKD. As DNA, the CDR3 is TGTGCCACCAGTCACCCTGGAGATACGCAGTATTTT. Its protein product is CATSHPGDTQYF.